The 30 T cell receptor beta chains below were found in one sample sequenced in a study of T cell clonotyping in hematopoietic cell transplantation. Sequencing was performed with immunoSEQ multiplex PCR; in TCRdb, only in-frame clones are kept and a portion is missing. The sample yields roughly 27,000 clones, 84% seen once. The time point denotes: recipient sample about 28 days before transplant, after cytoreduction. Source: peripheral blood mononuclear cells, taken before stem cell transplant. Every receptor here comes from a woman aged 60-75 years with acute myeloid leukemia. Some clones in this sample may be carry-over from other donors' samples.

The chain links TRBV5-6 to TRBJ2-7, with a possible D match to TRBD1 (5 bases). Germline CDR1 SGHDT, CDR2 YYEEEE. This CDR3 spans 14 amino acids. Trimming took off 3 bases at V and 2 bases at J, with 12 bases between the two ends. The CDR3 spells CASSYQGITYEQYF. In nucleotides, the CDR3 is TGTGCCAGCAGCTACCAGGGAATAACCTACGAGCAGTACTTC.

V usage is TRBV19 and J usage is TRBJ2-2; D unresolved. The CDR3 sequence is 15 residues long. CDR1 LNHDA and CDR2 SQIVND come from the germline V gene (reference sequence). V shed 2 bases and J shed 4 bases, with 11 bases lying between them. The CDR3: CASSITSEPTGELFF. For the CDR3, the DNA is TGTGCCAGTAGTATAACCAGCGAACCCACCGGGGAGCTGTTTTTT.

The J gene is TRBJ2-7, the V gene TRBV7-8; no firm D call. The CDR3 length is 16 residues. The V gene lost 1 base and the J gene lost 2 bases, with 15 bases spanning the gap. Germline values: CDR1 SGHVS, CDR2 FQNEAQ. DNA of the CDR3: TGTGCCAGCAGCTTAGAGACCAGAATCGCACCCTACGAGCAGTACTTC. Protein: CASSLETRIAPYEQYF.

The chain recombines TRBV6-5 with TRBJ1-5; D remains unclear. The germline V gene has CDR1 MNHEY and CDR2 SVGAGI. Deletions cut 6 bases from V and 3 bases from J, with 12 bases between. The CDR3 consists of 14 residues. The CDR3, as DNA: TGTGCCAGCAGGGCTGGCCCACCCAATCAGCCCCAGCATTTT. Its protein is CASRAGPPNQPQHF.

This chain links TRBV5-4 with TRBJ2-3; 11 bases match TRBD2. The trim removed 0 bases at V and 0 bases at J, leaving 3 bases unmatched. There are 17 residues in the CDR3. The germline CDR1 and CDR2 sequences are SGHNT and YYREEE (reference sequence). Written as DNA, the CDR3 is TGTGCCAGCAGCTTGGAGCCTAGCGGGAGGAGCACAGATACGCAGTATTTT. Its protein product is CASSLEPSGRSTDTQYF.

The gene calls are TRBV15 and TRBJ2-1, with D perhaps TRBD2 (6 bases). This CDR3 contains 16 residues. CDR1 is LNHNV and CDR2 is YYDKDF in the germline V gene (reference sequence). The germline V and J ends were trimmed by 0 bases and 7 bases, with 16 bases remaining between them. The CDR3 spells CATSRDWGGMRNEQFF. The CDR3 nucleotides are TGTGCCACCAGCAGAGATTGGGGCGGGATGCGGAATGAGCAGTTCTTC.

The CDR3 coding sequence is TGCGCCAGCAGCCAAGACAGGGGCTCTGGAAACACCATATATTTT. It is translated as CASSQDRGSGNTIYF. This chain links TRBV4-1 with TRBJ1-3, with D possibly matching TRBD1 (6 bases). With 0 bases removed from V and 0 bases from J, the gap between germline ends came to 6 bases. Germline CDR1 and CDR2: MGHRA and YSYEKL. The CDR3 runs to 15 residues.

The rearrangement uses TRBV19 and TRBJ2-4, with 7 bases identical to TRBD1. Germline V gives CDR1 LNHDA, CDR2 SQIVND (reference sequence). Trimming removed 0 bases from V and 6 bases from J; junction bases left unmatched: 5. CDR3 length: 15 residues. The CDR3 sequence is CASSIERGQGNIQYF. The DNA of the CDR3 is TGTGCCAGTAGTATAGAAAGGGGGCAAGGAAACATTCAGTACTTC.

This chain joins TRBV18 and TRBJ2-2, with 7 nucleotides matching TRBD1. Germline assignment: CDR1 KGHSH and CDR2 LQKENI. The CDR3 totals 16 residues. The junction had 5 bases not matched to a gene; V was cut back by 3 bases and J by 1 base. The CDR3 sequence is CASSPPGQLNTGELFF. CDR3 in DNA: TGTGCCAGCTCACCTCCGGGACAGCTGAACACCGGGGAGCTGTTTTTT.

The chain recombines TRBV10-1 with TRBJ2-7; 7 bases are a match to TRBD1. The CDR3 length is 14 residues. J was trimmed by 3 bases and V by 7 bases; bases with no gene match: 9. Germline V gene data show CDR1 as WNHNN and CDR2 as SYGVQD (reference sequence). The CDR3 reads CASTNSGTVYEQYF. As DNA, the CDR3 is TGCGCCAGCACCAACTCCGGGACAGTCTACGAGCAGTACTTC.

This chain uses TRBV19 with TRBJ2-7; TRBD1 matches 11 bases. Unmatched junction bases numbered 5, after V lost 6 bases and J lost 4 bases. Germline CDR1 LNHDA, CDR2 SQIVND (reference sequence). The CDR3 contains 14 residues. The CDR3: CASSRDRGKYEQYF. Here the CDR3 DNA reads TGTGCCAGTAGCCGGGACAGGGGGAAATACGAGCAGTACTTC.

This chain connects TRBV29-1 to TRBJ1-1; TRBD1 is a possible D gene (6 bases). Per germline, CDR1 SQVTM and CDR2 ANQGSEA. The CDR3 contains 15 residues. The germline V and J ends were trimmed by 6 bases and 1 base, with 18 bases remaining between them. The CDR3 region is CSVLPQGTTNTEAFF. The CDR3 DNA follows: TGCAGCGTCCTACCCCAGGGGACAACGAACACTGAAGCTTTCTTT.

This clone was seen a handful of times. V gene TRBV6-4 combines with J gene TRBJ2-1; 7 nucleotides agree with TRBD1. The germline V gene encodes CDR1 MRHNA and CDR2 SNTAGT. CDR3 size: 14 residues. Germline trimming cut 5 bases from V and 3 bases from J; bases unmatched to any gene: 4. The CDR3 coding sequence is TGTGCCAGCAGTCCCGGACAGGACTACAATGAGCAGTTCTTC. It encodes CASSPGQDYNEQFF.

This chain uses TRBV14 with TRBJ1-1; D uncertain. The V end was cut by 2 bases, the J end by 0 bases, with 4 bases between. CDR1 and CDR2 from the germline V gene are SGHDN and FVKESK. There are 13 residues in the CDR3. Here the CDR3 reads CASSQILNTEAFF. In DNA, the CDR3 is TGTGCCAGCAGCCAAATTTTGAACACTGAAGCTTTCTTT. The whole variable domain, remainder taken from reference TRBV14 and TRBJ1-1, is EAGVTQFPSHSVIEKGQTVTLRCDPISGHDNLYWYRRVMGKEIKFLLHFVKESKQDESGMPNNRFLAERTGGTYSTLKVQPAELEDSGVYFCASSQILNTEAFFGQGTRLTVV.

J is TRBJ1-3 and V is TRBV19, with TRBD1 matching 9 bases. Germline V CDR1 and CDR2: LNHDA, SQIVND (reference sequence). V gave up 6 bases and J gave up 4 bases; unmatched junction bases: 10. CDR3 length equals 16 residues. CDR3 bases: TGTGCCAGTAGCTCACAGGGGGCAAAATCCGGAAACACCATATATTTT. Protein sequence: CASSSQGAKSGNTIYF.

The chain employs TRBV19 and TRBJ2-3; 11 nucleotides agree with TRBD2. V gave up 3 bases and J gave up 7 bases; unmatched junction bases: 6. The CDR3 runs 15 residues. Germline CDR1 and CDR2: LNHDA and SQIVND (reference sequence). The CDR3 nucleotides are TGTGCCAGTAGTATCACCGGGACTAGCGGAAATACGCAGTATTTT. Protein product: CASSITGTSGNTQYF.

The chain carries TRBV6-5 and TRBJ2-7; the D is unclear. Germline V gene data show CDR1 as MNHEY and CDR2 as SVGAGI. The V gene lost 5 bases and the J gene lost 2 bases, with 16 bases spanning the gap. The CDR3 contains 15 residues. CDR3 DNA sequence: TGTGCCAGCAGTCGATCCATCCGGCTCACCTACGAGCAGTACTTC. Translation: CASSRSIRLTYEQYF.

The gene calls are TRBV7-2 and TRBJ2-3; 8 bases are a match to TRBD2. Germline V CDR1 and CDR2: SGHTA, FQGNSA. V dropped 1 base and J dropped 0; count of bases not matched to a gene: 3. This CDR3 has 16 amino acids. DNA for the CDR3: TGTGCCAGCAGCTTAGGGGGCGGGAGGAGCACAGATACGCAGTATTTT. It encodes CASSLGGGRSTDTQYF.

The chain combines TRBV29-1 with TRBJ2-7; D tentatively reads TRBD1 or TRBD2 (6 bases each). This CDR3 spans 12 amino acids. Germline V lookup: CDR1 SQVTM, CDR2 ANQGSEA. Trimming took off 3 bases at V and 3 bases at J, with 9 bases between the two ends. The CDR3 DNA reads TGCAGCGTTGAGCGGGACAACTACGAGCAGTACTTC. Translated: CSVERDNYEQYF.

This chain links TRBV29-1 with TRBJ2-7; 8 bases map to TRBD1. The V segment lost 7 bases and the J segment 3 bases; nucleotides outside the gene matches: 8. Germline CDR1 SQVTM, CDR2 ANQGSEA. CDR3 length equals 13 residues. This chain's CDR3 is CSARGGQDYEQYF. The CDR3, as DNA: TGCAGCGCCCGAGGGGGACAGGACTACGAGCAGTACTTC.

This clone was counted a few times. The gene calls are TRBV7-3 and TRBJ2-1; D tentatively reads TRBD1 or TRBD2 (5 bases each). CDR1 and CDR2 (germline): SGHTA, FQGTGA. V shed 5 bases and J shed 10 bases, with 15 bases lying between them. The CDR3 consists of 13 residues. This chain's CDR3 is CASSLGTGREQFF. The CDR3 DNA is TGTGCCAGCAGCCTGGGGACGGGACGCGAGCAGTTCTTC.

Only one count was recorded for this clone. This chain uses TRBV7-9 with TRBJ2-7; the match to TRBD1 covers 9 bases. Germline loops: CDR1 SEHNR, CDR2 FQNEAQ (reference sequence). The junction had 12 bases not matched to a gene; V was cut back by 5 bases and J by 7 bases. This CDR3 is built from 15 residues. Written as DNA, the CDR3 is TGTGCCAGCAGCCCCCGAGGACAGGGGCTTGGGGAGCAGTACTTC. It is translated as CASSPRGQGLGEQYF.

The rearrangement joins TRBV29-1 to TRBJ1-2; 9 bases align to TRBD1. Germline trimming cut 6 bases from V and 3 bases from J; bases unmatched to any gene: 11. The CDR3 sequence is 15 residues long. CDR1 SQVTM and CDR2 ANQGSEA come from the germline V gene. DNA for the CDR3: TGCAGCGTCCAAGAATTTGACAGGGGGTACTATGGCTACACCTTC. This codes for CSVQEFDRGYYGYTF.

This clone has only one observation. The chain couples TRBV12-1 to TRBJ1-5. TRBV12-1 is a pseudogene segment. The CDR3 has 13 amino acids. The CDR3 reads CASVTGMRGPQHF. The CDR3 DNA is TGTGCCAGCGTGACGGGAATGAGAGGGCCCCAGCATTTT.

The rearrangement uses TRBV29-1 and TRBJ2-2; a weak D match, TRBD1 (5 bases). The CDR3 has 13 amino acids. Germline CDR1 and CDR2: SQVTM and ANQGSEA. V was clipped by 2 bases and J by 5 bases, with 9 bases between them. The CDR3 region has the DNA TGCAGCGTTGAACAGGGCAATACCGGGGAGCTGTTTTTT. It is translated as CSVEQGNTGELFF.

The CDR3 DNA follows: TGTGCCAGCAGTTTAACAGGGCTTCTCTCTGGGGCCAACGTCCTGACTTTC. Protein: CASSLTGLLSGANVLTF. The J gene is TRBJ2-6, the V gene TRBV27, with a weak D call TRBD1 (6 bases). The CDR3 covers 17 residues. Deletions cut 2 bases from V and 0 bases from J, with 11 bases between. In germline, CDR1 is MNHEY, CDR2 SMNVEV (reference sequence).

The V and J genes are TRBV6-4 and TRBJ1-1; D remains ambiguous. This CDR3 spans 16 amino acids. CDR1 MRHNA and CDR2 SNTAGT come from the germline V gene. V lost 1 base and J lost 1, with 13 bases in between. The CDR3 is CASSDWRMAGNTEAFF. In DNA form, the CDR3 reads TGTGCCAGCAGTGACTGGCGCATGGCCGGGAACACTGAAGCTTTCTTT.

V gene TRBV28 combines with J gene TRBJ1-2; no reliable D call. CDR3 length: 14 amino acids. Germline CDR1 reads MDHEN; CDR2 reads SYDVKM. V was trimmed by 2 bases and J by 4 bases, leaving 11 bases between them. The CDR3 protein is CASSLKGRIYGYTF. The CDR3 DNA follows: TGTGCCAGCAGTTTAAAGGGTCGGATCTATGGCTACACCTTC.

This clone was seen a few times. The chain links TRBV7-3 to TRBJ1-2; the D is unclear. Per the germline V gene, CDR1 is SGHTA and CDR2 is FQGTGA. Trimming took 1 base from V and 4 from J, leaving 13 bases between them. The CDR3 is 15 amino acids. In DNA, the CDR3 is TGTGCCAGCAGCTTAAAGGCCGGTTCGGGCTATGGCTACACCTTC. It encodes CASSLKAGSGYGYTF. The complete variable domain, with remaining parts taken from reference TRBV7-3 and TRBJ1-2, reads GAGVSQTPSNKVTEKGKYVELRCDPISGHTALYWYRQSLGQGPEFLIYFQGTGAADDSGLPNDRFFAVRPEGSVSTLKIQRTERGDSAVYLCASSLKAGSGYGYTFGSGTRLTVV.

This clone was seen a handful of times. V usage is TRBV2 and J usage is TRBJ1-1; TRBD1 is a possible D gene (5 bases). Looked up from germline, CDR1 is SNHLY and CDR2 is FYNNEI. The V and J ends lost 7 bases and 0 bases respectively, with 12 bases between them. The CDR3 sequence is 14 residues long. CDR3 nucleotides: TGTGCCAGCACCCTGGGACGCTTGAACACTGAAGCTTTCTTT. Its protein product is CASTLGRLNTEAFF.